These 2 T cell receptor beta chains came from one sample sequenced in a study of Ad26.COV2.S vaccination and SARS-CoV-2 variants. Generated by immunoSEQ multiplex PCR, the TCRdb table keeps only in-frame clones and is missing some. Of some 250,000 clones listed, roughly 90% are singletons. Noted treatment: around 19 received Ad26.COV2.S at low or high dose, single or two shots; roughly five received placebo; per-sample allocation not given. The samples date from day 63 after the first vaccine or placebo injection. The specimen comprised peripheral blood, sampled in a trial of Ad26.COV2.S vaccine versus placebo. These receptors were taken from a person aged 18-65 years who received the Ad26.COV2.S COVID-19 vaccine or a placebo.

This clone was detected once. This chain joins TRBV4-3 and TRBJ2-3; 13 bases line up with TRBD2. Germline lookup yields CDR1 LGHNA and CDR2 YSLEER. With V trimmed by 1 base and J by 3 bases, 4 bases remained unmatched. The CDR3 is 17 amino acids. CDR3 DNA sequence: TGCGCCAGCAGCCAAGTTACTAGCGGGAGGGCGACAGATACGCAGTATTTT. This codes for CASSQVTSGRATDTQYF.

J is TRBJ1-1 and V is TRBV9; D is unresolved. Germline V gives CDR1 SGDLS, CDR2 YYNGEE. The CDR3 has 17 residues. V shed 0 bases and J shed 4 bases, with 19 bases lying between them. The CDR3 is CASSVGGRVGIGTEAFF. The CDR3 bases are TGTGCCAGCAGCGTAGGGGGTAGGGTGGGGATAGGCACTGAAGCTTTCTTT.